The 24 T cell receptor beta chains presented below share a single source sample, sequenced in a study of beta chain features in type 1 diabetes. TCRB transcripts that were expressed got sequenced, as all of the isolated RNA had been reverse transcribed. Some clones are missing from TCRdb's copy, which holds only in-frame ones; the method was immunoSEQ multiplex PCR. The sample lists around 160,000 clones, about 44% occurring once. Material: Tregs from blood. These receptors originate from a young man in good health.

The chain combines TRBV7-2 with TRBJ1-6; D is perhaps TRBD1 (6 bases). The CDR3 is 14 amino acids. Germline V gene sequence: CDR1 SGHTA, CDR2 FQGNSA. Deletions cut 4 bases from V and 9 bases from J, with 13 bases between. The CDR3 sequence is CASSSGESFSPLHF. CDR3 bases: TGTGCCAGCAGCTCAGGGGAGTCCTTTTCACCCCTCCACTTT.

CDR3: CASRDVQGEYTDTQYF. The CDR3 nucleotides are TGTGCCAGCAGGGATGTTCAGGGGGAGTACACAGATACGCAGTATTTT. The gene calls are TRBV5-4 and TRBJ2-3; TRBD1 aligns across 7 bases. V shed 5 bases, J shed 2 bases, and the junction held 11 bases outside the gene matches. CDR1 SGHNT and CDR2 YYREEE come from the germline V gene (reference sequence). The CDR3 consists of 16 residues.

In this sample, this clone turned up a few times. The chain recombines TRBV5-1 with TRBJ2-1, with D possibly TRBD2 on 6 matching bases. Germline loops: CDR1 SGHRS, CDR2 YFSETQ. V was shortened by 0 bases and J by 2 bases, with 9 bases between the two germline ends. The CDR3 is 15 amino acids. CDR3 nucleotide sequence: TGCGCCAGCAGCTTGGATAGCGGTCCCTACAATGAGCAGTTCTTC. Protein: CASSLDSGPYNEQFF. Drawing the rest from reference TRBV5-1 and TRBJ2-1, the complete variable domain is KAGVTQTPRYLIKTRGQQVTLSCSPISGHRSVSWYQQTPGQGLQFLFEYFSETQRNKGNFPGRFSGRQFSNSRSEMNVSTLELGDSALYLCASSLDSGPYNEQFFGPGTRLTVL.

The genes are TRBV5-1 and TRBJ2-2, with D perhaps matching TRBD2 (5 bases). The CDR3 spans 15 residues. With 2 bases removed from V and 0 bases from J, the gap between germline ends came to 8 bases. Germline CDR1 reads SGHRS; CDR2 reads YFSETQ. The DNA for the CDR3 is TGCGCCAGCAGCTTTGCGGGCGCGAACACCGGGGAGCTGTTTTTT. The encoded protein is CASSFAGANTGELFF.

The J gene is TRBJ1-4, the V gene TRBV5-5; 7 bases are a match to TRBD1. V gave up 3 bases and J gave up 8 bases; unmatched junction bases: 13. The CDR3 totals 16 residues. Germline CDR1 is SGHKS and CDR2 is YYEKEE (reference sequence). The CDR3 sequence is CASSSRRKGAGEKLFF. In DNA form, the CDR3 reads TGTGCCAGCAGCTCCAGACGGAAGGGGGCGGGGGAAAAACTGTTTTTT.

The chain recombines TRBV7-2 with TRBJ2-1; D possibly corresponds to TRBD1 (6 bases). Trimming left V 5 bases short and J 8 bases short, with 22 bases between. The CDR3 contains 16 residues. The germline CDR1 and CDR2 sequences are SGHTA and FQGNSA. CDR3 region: CASSGADRYRFYEQFF. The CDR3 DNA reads TGTGCCAGCAGCGGCGCCGACAGGTATCGTTTTTATGAGCAGTTCTTC.

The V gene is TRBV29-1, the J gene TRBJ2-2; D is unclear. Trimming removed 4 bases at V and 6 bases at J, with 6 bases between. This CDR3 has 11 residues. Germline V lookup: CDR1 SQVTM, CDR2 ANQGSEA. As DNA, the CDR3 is TGCAGCGTTGGCAAGCCCGGGGAGCTGTTTTTT. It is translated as CSVGKPGELFF.

In DNA form, the CDR3 reads TGTGCCAGCAGTTTTACAGGGAAATCGTACTTC. Translated, it gives CASSFTGKSYF. The chain is built from TRBV27 and TRBJ2-7; maybe TRBD1 (6 bases). The V end lost 3 bases, the J end lost 12 bases, and 12 bases lay between the germline ends. Germline V CDR1 and CDR2: MNHEY, SMNVEV (reference sequence). The CDR3 covers 11 residues.

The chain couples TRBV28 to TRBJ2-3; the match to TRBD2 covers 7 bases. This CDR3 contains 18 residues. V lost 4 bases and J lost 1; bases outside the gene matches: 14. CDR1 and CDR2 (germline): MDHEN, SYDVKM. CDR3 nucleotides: TGTGCCAGCAGTTCCTCCTTAGGAAAGACTAGCCGCACAGATACGCAGTATTTT. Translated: CASSSSLGKTSRTDTQYF.

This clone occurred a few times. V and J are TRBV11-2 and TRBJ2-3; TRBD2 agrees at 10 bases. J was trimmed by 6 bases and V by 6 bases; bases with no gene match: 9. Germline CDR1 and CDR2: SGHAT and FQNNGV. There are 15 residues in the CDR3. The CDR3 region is CASRPSGGPGDTQYF. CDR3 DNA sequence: TGTGCCAGCAGGCCTAGCGGGGGCCCTGGGGATACGCAGTATTTT.

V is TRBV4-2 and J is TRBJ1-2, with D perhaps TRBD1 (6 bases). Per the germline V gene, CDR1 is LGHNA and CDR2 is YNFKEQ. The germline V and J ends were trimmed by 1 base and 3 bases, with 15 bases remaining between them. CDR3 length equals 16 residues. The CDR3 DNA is TGTGCCAGCAGCCAAGGAGTGGGGGCTGTCTACTATGGCTACACCTTC. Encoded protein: CASSQGVGAVYYGYTF.

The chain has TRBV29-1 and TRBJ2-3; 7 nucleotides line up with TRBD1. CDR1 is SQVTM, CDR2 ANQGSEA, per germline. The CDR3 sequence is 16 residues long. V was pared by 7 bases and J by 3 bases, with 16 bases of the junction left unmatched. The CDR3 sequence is CSGTSVDRERTDTQYF. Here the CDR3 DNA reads TGCAGCGGGACGAGCGTAGACAGGGAAAGGACAGATACGCAGTATTTT.

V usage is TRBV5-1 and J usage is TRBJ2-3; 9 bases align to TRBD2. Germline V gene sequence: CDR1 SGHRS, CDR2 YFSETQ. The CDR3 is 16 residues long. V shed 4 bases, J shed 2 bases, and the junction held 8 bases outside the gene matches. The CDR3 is CASSLRGGVFTDTQYF. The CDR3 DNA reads TGCGCCAGCAGCCTCCGCGGGGGGGTCTTCACAGATACGCAGTATTTT. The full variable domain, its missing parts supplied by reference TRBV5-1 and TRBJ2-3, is KAGVTQTPRYLIKTRGQQVTLSCSPISGHRSVSWYQQTPGQGLQFLFEYFSETQRNKGNFPGRFSGRQFSNSRSEMNVSTLELGDSALYLCASSLRGGVFTDTQYFGPGTRLTVL.

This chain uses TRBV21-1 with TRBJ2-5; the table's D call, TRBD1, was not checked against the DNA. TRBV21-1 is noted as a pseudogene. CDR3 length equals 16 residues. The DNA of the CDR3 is TGTGCCAGCAGCCCTCCCGACGGGACAGAGGAAGAGACCCAGTACTTC. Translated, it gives CASSPPDGTEEETQYF.

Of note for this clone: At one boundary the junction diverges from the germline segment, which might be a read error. Written as DNA, the CDR3 is TGTGCCAGCGGCCAAGGACAGGGCCTAATAGGAAACACCATATATTTT. Translation gives CASGQGQGLIGNTIYF. The V call is TRBV4-2, the J call TRBJ1-3; 8 bases line up with TRBD1. CDR3 length: 16 amino acids. The germline V gene has CDR1 LGHNA and CDR2 YNFKEQ.

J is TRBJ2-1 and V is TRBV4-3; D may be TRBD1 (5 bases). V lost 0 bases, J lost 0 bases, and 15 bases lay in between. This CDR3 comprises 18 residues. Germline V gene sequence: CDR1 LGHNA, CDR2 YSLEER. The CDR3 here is CASSQDLGPRGSYNEQFF. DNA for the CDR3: TGCGCCAGCAGCCAAGATTTGGGGCCGCGAGGCTCCTACAATGAGCAGTTCTTC.

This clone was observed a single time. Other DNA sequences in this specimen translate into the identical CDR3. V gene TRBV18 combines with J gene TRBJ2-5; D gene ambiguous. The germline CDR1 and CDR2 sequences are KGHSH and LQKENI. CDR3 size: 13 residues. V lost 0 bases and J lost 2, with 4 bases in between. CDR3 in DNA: TGTGCCAGCTCACCACCATCACAAGAGACCCAGTACTTC. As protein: CASSPPSQETQYF.

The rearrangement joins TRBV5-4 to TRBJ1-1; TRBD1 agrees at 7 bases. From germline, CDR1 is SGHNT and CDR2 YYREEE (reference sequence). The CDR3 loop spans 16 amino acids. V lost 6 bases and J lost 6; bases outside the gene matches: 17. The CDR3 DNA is TGTGCCAGCACCCTGGCCCGGGACAGCCTAGTTTCTGAAGCTTTCTTT. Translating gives CASTLARDSLVSEAFF.

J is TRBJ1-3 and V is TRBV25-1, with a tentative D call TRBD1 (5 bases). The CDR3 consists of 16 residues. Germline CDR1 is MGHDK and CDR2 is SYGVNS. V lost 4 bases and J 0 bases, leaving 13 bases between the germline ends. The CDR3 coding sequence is TGTGCCAGCAGTGCCTGGGGCTACTTCTCTGGAAACACCATATATTTT. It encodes CASSAWGYFSGNTIYF.

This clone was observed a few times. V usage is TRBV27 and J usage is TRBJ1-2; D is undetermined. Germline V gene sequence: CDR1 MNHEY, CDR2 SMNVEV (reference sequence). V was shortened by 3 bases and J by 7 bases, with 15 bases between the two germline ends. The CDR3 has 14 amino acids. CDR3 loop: CASSFRREGGGYTF. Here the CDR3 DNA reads TGTGCCAGCAGTTTTCGGCGGGAGGGAGGTGGCTACACCTTC.

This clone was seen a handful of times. This CDR3 is CASTQNGGAGETQYF. Here the CDR3 DNA reads TGTGCCAGCACCCAAAACGGGGGGGCCGGGGAGACCCAGTACTTC. The J gene is TRBJ2-5, the V gene TRBV7-2; 8 nucleotides agree with TRBD2. CDR3 length equals 15 residues. CDR1 is SGHTA, CDR2 FQGNSA, per germline. The V segment lost 7 bases and the J segment 5 bases; nucleotides outside the gene matches: 12.

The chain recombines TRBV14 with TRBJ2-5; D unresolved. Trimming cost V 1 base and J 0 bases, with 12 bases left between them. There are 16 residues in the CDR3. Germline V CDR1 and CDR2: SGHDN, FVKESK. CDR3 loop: CASSQGFEQNQETQYF. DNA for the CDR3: TGTGCCAGCAGCCAAGGATTCGAACAGAACCAAGAGACCCAGTACTTC.

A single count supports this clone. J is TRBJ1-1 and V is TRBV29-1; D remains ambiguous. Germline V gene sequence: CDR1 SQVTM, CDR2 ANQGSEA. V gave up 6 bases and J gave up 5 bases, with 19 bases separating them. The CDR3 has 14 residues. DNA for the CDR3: TGCAGCGTCCGATTTCGGACCCGAGGGACTGAAGCTTTCTTT. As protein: CSVRFRTRGTEAFF.

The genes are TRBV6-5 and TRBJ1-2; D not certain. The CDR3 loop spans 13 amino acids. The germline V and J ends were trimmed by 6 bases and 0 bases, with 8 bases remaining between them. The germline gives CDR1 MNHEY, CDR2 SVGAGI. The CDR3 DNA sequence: TGTGCCAGCAGCACCACAGCTAACTATGGCTACACCTTC. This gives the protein CASSTTANYGYTF.